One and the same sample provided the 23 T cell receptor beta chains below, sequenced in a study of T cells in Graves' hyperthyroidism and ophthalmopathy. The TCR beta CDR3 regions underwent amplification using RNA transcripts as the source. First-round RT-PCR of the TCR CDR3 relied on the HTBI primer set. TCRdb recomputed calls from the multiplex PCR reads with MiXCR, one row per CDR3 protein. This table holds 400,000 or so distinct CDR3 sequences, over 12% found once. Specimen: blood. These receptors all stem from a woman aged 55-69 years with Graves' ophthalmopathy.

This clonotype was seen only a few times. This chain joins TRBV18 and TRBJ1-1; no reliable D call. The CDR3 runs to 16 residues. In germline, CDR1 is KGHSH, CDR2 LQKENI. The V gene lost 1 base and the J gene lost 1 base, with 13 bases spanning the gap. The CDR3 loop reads CASSPRLPKGNTEAFF. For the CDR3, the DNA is TGTGCCAGCTCACCACGGCTCCCCAAAGGGAACACTGAAGCTTTCTTT.

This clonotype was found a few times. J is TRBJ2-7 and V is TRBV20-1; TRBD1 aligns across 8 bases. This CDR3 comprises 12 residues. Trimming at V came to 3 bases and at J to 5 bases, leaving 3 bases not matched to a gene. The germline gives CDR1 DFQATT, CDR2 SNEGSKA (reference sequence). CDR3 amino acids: CSARGQVDEQYF. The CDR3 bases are TGCAGTGCTAGGGGACAGGTCGACGAGCAGTACTTC.

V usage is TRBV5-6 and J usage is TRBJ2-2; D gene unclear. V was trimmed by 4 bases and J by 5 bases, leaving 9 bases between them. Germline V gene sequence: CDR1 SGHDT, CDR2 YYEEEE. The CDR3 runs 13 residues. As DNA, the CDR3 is TGTGCCAGCAGCGGTGTGGGGACCGGGGAGCTGTTTTTT. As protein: CASSGVGTGELFF.

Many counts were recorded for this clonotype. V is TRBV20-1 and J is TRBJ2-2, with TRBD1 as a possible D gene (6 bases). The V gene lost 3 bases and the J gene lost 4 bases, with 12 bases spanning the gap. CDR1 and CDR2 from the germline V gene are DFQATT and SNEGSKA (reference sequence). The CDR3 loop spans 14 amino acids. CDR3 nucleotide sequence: TGCAGTGCTAGGGCAGGGACAACCACCGGGGAGCTGTTTTTT. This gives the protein CSARAGTTTGELFF.

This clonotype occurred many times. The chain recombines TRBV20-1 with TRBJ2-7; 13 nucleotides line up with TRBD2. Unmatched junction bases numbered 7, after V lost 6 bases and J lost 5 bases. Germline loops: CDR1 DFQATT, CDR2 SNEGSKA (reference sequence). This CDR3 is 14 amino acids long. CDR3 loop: CSAPGLAGENEQYF. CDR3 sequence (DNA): TGCAGTGCGCCAGGACTAGCGGGAGAGAACGAGCAGTACTTC.

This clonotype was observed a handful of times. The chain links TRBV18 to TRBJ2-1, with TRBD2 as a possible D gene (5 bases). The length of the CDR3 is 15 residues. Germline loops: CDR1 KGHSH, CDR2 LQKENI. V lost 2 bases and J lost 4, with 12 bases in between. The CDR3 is CASSPGSGLYNEQFF. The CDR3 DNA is TGTGCCAGCTCACCAGGGTCTGGACTGTACAATGAGCAGTTCTTC.

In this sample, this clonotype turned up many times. The CDR3 loop reads CSASRPGFEAFF. The CDR3 coding sequence is TGCAGTGCTAGCCGACCGGGGTTCGAAGCTTTCTTT. This chain connects TRBV20-1 to TRBJ1-1; D call uncertain. Between the trimmed V and J ends, which lost 3 bases and 8 bases, there was a span of 13 bases. Looked up from germline, CDR1 is DFQATT and CDR2 is SNEGSKA (reference sequence). The CDR3 runs to 12 residues.

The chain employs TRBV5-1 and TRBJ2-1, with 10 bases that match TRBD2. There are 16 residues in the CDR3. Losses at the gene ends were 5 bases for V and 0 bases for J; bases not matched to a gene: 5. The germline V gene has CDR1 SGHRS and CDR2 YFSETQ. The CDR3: CASRRASGSSYNEQFF. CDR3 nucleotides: TGCGCCAGCAGAAGAGCTAGCGGGAGCTCCTACAATGAGCAGTTCTTC.

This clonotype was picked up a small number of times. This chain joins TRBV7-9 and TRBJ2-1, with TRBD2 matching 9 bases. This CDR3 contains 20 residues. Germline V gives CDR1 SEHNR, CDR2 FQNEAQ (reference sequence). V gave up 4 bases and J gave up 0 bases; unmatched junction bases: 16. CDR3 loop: CASSSGGLAGSLGSYNEQFF. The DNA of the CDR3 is TGTGCCAGCAGCTCGGGAGGGCTAGCGGGATCCTTGGGCTCCTACAATGAGCAGTTCTTC.

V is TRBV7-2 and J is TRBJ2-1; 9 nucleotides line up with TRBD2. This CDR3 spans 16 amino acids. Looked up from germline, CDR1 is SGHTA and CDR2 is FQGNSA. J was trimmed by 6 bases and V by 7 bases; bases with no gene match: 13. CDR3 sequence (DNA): TGTGCCAGCACCTCCCCGAGGCTAGCGGGAACCAATGAGCAGTTCTTC. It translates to CASTSPRLAGTNEQFF.

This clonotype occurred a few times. CDR3 DNA: TGTGCCAGCAGTGTGCTGAGCTCCTACAATGAGCAGTTCTTC. Protein sequence: CASSVLSSYNEQFF. The genes are TRBV6-1 and TRBJ2-1; the D is unclear. V lost 4 bases and J 0 bases, leaving 7 bases between the germline ends. From germline, CDR1 is MNHNS and CDR2 SASEGT. The CDR3 totals 14 residues.

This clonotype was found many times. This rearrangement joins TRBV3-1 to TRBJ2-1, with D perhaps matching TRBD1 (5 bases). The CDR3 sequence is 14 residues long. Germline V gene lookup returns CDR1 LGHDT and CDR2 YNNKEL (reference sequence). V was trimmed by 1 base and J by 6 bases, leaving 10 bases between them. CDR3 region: CASSQAAQGNEQFF. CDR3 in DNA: TGTGCCAGCAGCCAAGCTGCGCAGGGCAATGAGCAGTTCTTC.

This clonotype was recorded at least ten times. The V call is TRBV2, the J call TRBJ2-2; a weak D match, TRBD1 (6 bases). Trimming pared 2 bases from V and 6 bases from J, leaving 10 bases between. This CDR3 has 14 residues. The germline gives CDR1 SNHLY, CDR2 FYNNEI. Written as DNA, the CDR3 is TGTGCCAGCAGTGAAAGAGCAGGGGCCGGGGAGCTGTTTTTT. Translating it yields CASSERAGAGELFF. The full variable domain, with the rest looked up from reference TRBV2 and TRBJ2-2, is EPEVTQTPSHQVTQMGQEVILRCVPISNHLYFYWYRQILGQKVEFLVSFYNNEISEKSEIFDDQFSVERPDGSNFTLKIRSTKLEDSAMYFCASSERAGAGELFFGEGSRLTVL.

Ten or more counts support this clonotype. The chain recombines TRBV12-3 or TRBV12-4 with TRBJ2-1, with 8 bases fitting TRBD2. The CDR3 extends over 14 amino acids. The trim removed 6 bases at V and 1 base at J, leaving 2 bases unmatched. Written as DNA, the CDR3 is TGTGCCAGCAGGCGCGGGAGGTCCTACAATGAGCAGTTCTTC. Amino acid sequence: CASRRGRSYNEQFF.

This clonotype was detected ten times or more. The CDR3 loop is CASSLGRTGKTQYF. CDR3 DNA: TGTGCCAGCAGCCTGGGACGAACCGGCAAGACCCAGTACTTC. V and J are TRBV6-8 and TRBJ2-5, with D possibly called TRBD1 or TRBD2 (5 bases each). Per the germline V gene, CDR1 is MNHGY and CDR2 is SAAAGT. The CDR3 loop spans 14 amino acids. V lost 6 bases to trimming and J lost 6 bases, with 17 bases between them.

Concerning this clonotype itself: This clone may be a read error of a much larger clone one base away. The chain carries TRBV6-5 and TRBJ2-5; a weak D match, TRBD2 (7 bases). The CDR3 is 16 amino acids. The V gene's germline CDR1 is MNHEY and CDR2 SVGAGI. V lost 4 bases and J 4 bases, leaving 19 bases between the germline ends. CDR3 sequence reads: CASSFLYREGIETQYF. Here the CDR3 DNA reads TGTGCCAGCAGTTTTCTCTACAGGGAGGGGATAGAGACCCAGTACTTC.

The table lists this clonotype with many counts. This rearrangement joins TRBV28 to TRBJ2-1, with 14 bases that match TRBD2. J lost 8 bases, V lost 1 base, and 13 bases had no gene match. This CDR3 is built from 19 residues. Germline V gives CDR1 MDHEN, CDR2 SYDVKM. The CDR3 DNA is TGTGCCAGCAGTTTATTTTTTCGACTAGCGGGAGGGCCTAAGCATGAGCAGTTCTTC. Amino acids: CASSLFFRLAGGPKHEQFF.

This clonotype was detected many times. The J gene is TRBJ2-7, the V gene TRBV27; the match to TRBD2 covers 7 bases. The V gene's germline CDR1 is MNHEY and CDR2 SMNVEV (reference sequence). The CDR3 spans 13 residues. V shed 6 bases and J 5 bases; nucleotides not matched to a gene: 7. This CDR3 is CASRLFAGDEQYF. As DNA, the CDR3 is TGTGCCAGCAGACTCTTTGCGGGAGACGAGCAGTACTTC.

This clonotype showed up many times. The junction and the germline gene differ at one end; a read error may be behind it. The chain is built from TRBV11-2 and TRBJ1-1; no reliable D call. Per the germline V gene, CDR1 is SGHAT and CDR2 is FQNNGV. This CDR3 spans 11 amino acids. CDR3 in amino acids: CASSLGTEAFF. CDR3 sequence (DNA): TGCGCCAGCAGCTTGGGTACTGAAGCTTTCTTT.

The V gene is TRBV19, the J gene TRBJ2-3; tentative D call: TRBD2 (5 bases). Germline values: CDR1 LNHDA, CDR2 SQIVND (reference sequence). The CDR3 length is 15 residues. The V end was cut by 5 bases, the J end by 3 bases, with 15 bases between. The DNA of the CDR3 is TGTGCCAGTAGTTTTGGAGTAGCGAGGACAGATACGCAGTATTTT. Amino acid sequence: CASSFGVARTDTQYF.

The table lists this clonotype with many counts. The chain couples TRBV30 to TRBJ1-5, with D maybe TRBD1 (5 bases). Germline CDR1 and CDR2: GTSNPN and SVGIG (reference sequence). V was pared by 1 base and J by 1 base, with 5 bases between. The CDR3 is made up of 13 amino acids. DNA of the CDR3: TGTGCCTGGAGTGGACAGAGCAATCAGCCCCAGCATTTT. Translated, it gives CAWSGQSNQPQHF.

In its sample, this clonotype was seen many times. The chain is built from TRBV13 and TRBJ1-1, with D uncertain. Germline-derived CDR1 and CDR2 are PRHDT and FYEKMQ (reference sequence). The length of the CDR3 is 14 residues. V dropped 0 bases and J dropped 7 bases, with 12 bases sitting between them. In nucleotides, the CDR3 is TGTGCCAGCAGCTTAGGCCTAAACTCAGGTGAAGCTTTCTTT. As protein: CASSLGLNSGEAFF.

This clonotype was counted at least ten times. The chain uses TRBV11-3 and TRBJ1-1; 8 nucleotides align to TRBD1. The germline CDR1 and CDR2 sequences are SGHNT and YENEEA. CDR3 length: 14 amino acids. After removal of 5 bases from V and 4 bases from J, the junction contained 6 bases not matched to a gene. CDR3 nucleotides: TGTGCCAGCAGCCCGACAGGGGAGGGCACTGAAGCTTTCTTT. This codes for CASSPTGEGTEAFF.